The next 22 T cell receptor beta chains were all read from a single sample in a study of CD8 T cells in ankylosing spondylitis. Study-wide findings and caveats: Blood of patients with ankylosing spondylitis appeared to be characterized by a TCR beta motif of 8 or 9 highly homologous variants.

TCRdb fed the 5' RACE reads into MiXCR, producing one record per CDR3 protein. The profile shows about 800,000 distinct CDR3 sequences, roughly 10% of them singletons. No antigen is known for these receptors. The material sequenced was blood, either unsorted or a sorted T cell fraction (not recorded which). These receptors were obtained from a male donor with ankylosing spondylitis.

The V and J genes are TRBV5-1 and TRBJ1-3; unclear D gene. The CDR3 spans 16 residues. The germline V gene has CDR1 SGHRS and CDR2 YFSETQ. V dropped 0 bases and J dropped 0 bases, with 10 bases sitting between them. The chain's CDR3 is CASSLGRSSSGNTIYF. The CDR3 DNA sequence: TGCGCCAGCAGCTTGGGCAGGAGTAGCTCTGGAAACACCATATATTTT.

This clonotype was counted only a few times. The rearrangement uses TRBV7-2 and TRBJ1-2; D is ambiguous. V shed 0 bases and J shed 4 bases, with 9 bases lying between them. Germline V gene data show CDR1 as SGHTA and CDR2 as FQGNSA. The length of the CDR3 is 14 residues. CDR3: CASSLAGYGYGYTF. For the CDR3, the DNA is TGTGCCAGCAGCTTAGCGGGGTACGGCTATGGCTACACCTTC.

CDR3 residues: CASSQQGLEAFF. The CDR3 DNA reads TGTGCCAGCAGTCAACAGGGGCTTGAAGCTTTCTTT. This rearrangement joins TRBV28 to TRBJ1-1; 7 bases are a match to TRBD1. Germline V CDR1 and CDR2: MDHEN, SYDVKM. The V gene end was trimmed by 5 bases and the J gene end by 7 bases; junction bases not matched to a gene: 4. The CDR3 runs to 12 residues.

The genes are TRBV24-1 and TRBJ2-3, with D unresolved. This CDR3 region has 13 residues. The germline CDR1 and CDR2 sequences are KGHDR and SFDVKD. Trimming removed 4 bases from V and 2 bases from J, with 6 bases in between. The CDR3 nucleotides are TGTGCCACCAGTGAGGACCCCACAGATACGCAGTATTTT. Protein sequence: CATSEDPTDTQYF.

This clonotype was seen just once. The chain carries TRBV9 and TRBJ2-2; TRBD2 matches 8 bases. Germline-derived CDR1 and CDR2 are SGDLS and YYNGEE. J lost 0 bases, V lost 3 bases, and 4 bases had no gene match. The CDR3 consists of 16 residues. The CDR3 DNA sequence: TGTGCCAGCAGCGAAACTAGCGGTACGAACACCGGGGAGCTGTTTTTT. Amino acids: CASSETSGTNTGELFF.

In its sample, this clonotype was seen many times. V gene TRBV7-2 combines with J gene TRBJ2-3; a possible D gene is TRBD1 (6 bases). Trimming left V 3 bases short and J 2 bases short, with 9 bases between. The V gene's germline CDR1 is SGHTA and CDR2 FQGNSA. The CDR3 is 14 residues long. DNA of the CDR3: TGTGCCAGCAGCTTCCGACAGGTCACAGATACGCAGTATTTT. Translating gives CASSFRQVTDTQYF.

This chain joins TRBV15 and TRBJ1-2, with D perhaps matching TRBD1 (6 bases). The CDR3 runs to 14 residues. V dropped 1 base and J dropped 3 bases, with 9 bases sitting between them. CDR1 LNHNV and CDR2 YYDKDF come from the germline V gene (reference sequence). The chain's CDR3 is CATSRGGGYYGYTF. The CDR3 region has the DNA TGTGCCACCAGCAGAGGAGGGGGATACTATGGCTACACCTTC.

This clonotype has ten or more counts. The chain employs TRBV28 and TRBJ2-1; the match to TRBD1 covers 7 bases. CDR1 is MDHEN, CDR2 SYDVKM, per germline. CDR3 length equals 15 residues. With 8 bases clipped from V and 2 bases from J, the junction kept 9 bases outside the gene matches. The chain's CDR3 is CASDPIGGPYNEQFF. The CDR3 DNA reads TGTGCCAGCGATCCAATAGGGGGCCCCTACAATGAGCAGTTCTTC.

This clonotype was counted a single time. The chain is built from TRBV7-3 and TRBJ2-2; TRBD2 matches at 7 bases. Trimming removed 5 bases from V and 7 bases from J; junction bases left unmatched: 13. CDR3 length: 16 amino acids. Germline V gives CDR1 SGHTA, CDR2 FQGTGA. The CDR3 coding sequence is TGTGCCAGCAGCCCCCCTGGGGGGGTTCTGGGCGGGGAGCTGTTTTTT. It codes for CASSPPGGVLGGELFF.

This clonotype showed up just a few times. V gene TRBV12-3 or TRBV12-4 combines with J gene TRBJ2-1, with TRBD2 matching over 16 bases. The V gene end was trimmed by 3 bases and the J gene end by 8 bases; junction bases not matched to a gene: 4. This CDR3 has 16 amino acids. CDR3 in amino acids: CASSLGTSGGGYEQFF. The CDR3 DNA follows: TGTGCCAGCAGTTTGGGGACTAGCGGGGGGGGGTATGAGCAGTTCTTC.

This clonotype was observed at least ten times. The chain employs TRBV29-1 and TRBJ2-5; D is perhaps TRBD1 (5 bases). The CDR3 totals 12 residues. The ends were cut back, 6 bases at V and 5 bases at J, with 13 bases in the middle. Per germline, CDR1 SQVTM and CDR2 ANQGSEA. CDR3 amino acids: CSVTEIRETQYF. The DNA of the CDR3 is TGCAGCGTGACAGAAATACGGGAGACCCAGTACTTC.

This clonotype was recorded at least ten times. The V call is TRBV29-1, the J call TRBJ2-7; 10 nucleotides line up with TRBD1. The CDR3 runs 16 residues. Germline CDR1 is SQVTM and CDR2 is ANQGSEA. Trimming took 4 bases from V and 5 from J; bases not matched to a gene: 14. Written as DNA, the CDR3 is TGCAGCGTTGCCGGACAGGGGGAGAGTGTATACCACGAGCAGTACTTC. Translated, it gives CSVAGQGESVYHEQYF.

The table lists this clonotype with a few counts. This chain joins TRBV7-2 and TRBJ2-5; D might be TRBD1 (5 bases). Germline assignment: CDR1 SGHTA and CDR2 FQGNSA. V gave up 5 bases and J gave up 5 bases, with 9 bases separating them. The CDR3 runs 12 residues. The DNA of the CDR3 is TGTGCCAGCAGCCGGACATGGGAGACCCAGTACTTC. This translates into CASSRTWETQYF. Drawing the rest from reference TRBV7-2 and TRBJ2-5, the complete variable domain is GAGVSQSPSNKVTEKGKDVELRCDPISGHTALYWYRQSLGQGLEFLIYFQGNSAPDKSGLPSDRFSAERTGGSVSTLTIQRTQQEDSAVYLCASSRTWETQYFGPGTRLLVL.

The chain carries TRBV4-2 and TRBJ1-2; maybe TRBD1 (6 bases). Germline V gives CDR1 LGHNA, CDR2 YNFKEQ. V lost 2 bases and J lost 8, with 21 bases in between. The CDR3 loop spans 16 amino acids. The DNA for the CDR3 is TGTGCCAGCAGCCAACTAAGCCCGAACAGGGCAATCGGCTACACCTTC. Its translation is CASSQLSPNRAIGYTF.

The chain joins TRBV29-1 to TRBJ1-1; TRBD1 matches at 7 bases. Germline loops: CDR1 SQVTM, CDR2 ANQGSEA. This CDR3 spans 13 amino acids. V shed 6 bases, J shed 3 bases, and the junction held 7 bases outside the gene matches. Here the CDR3 reads CSVETGQDTEAFF. DNA for the CDR3: TGCAGCGTCGAGACAGGGCAGGACACTGAAGCTTTCTTT.

This rearrangement joins TRBV20-1 to TRBJ2-4; 10 bases map to TRBD1. Germline V CDR1 and CDR2: DFQATT, SNEGSKA (reference sequence). Trimming at V came to 5 bases and at J to 6 bases, leaving 7 bases not matched to a gene. The CDR3 extends over 14 amino acids. The CDR3 spells CSAERQGAGNIQYF. The CDR3 nucleotides are TGCAGTGCTGAGCGACAGGGGGCGGGAAACATTCAGTACTTC.

The rearrangement links TRBV29-1 to TRBJ1-2, with no clear D. The CDR3 has 15 residues. V gave up 0 bases and J gave up 8 bases, with 19 bases separating them. Germline CDR1 reads SQVTM; CDR2 reads ANQGSEA. The CDR3 loop is CSVEDPRTRITGYTF. CDR3 bases: TGCAGCGTTGAAGACCCTCGGACCCGGATAACGGGCTACACCTTC.

For this clonotype: The conserved closing phenylalanine or tryptophan is absent in this CDR3, likely reflecting a read error. The rearrangement links TRBV6-5 to TRBJ1-6, with a weak D call TRBD1 (5 bases). Germline CDR1 reads MNHEY; CDR2 reads SVGAGI. The CDR3 sequence is 13 residues long. V lost 2 bases and J 8 bases, leaving 7 bases between the germline ends. The CDR3 here is CASSYGGDSPLHL. The CDR3 nucleotides read TGTGCCAGCAGTTACGGGGGGGATTCACCCCTCCACCTT.

The genes are TRBV18 and TRBJ1-1; TRBD1 might be the D (6 bases). The V end was cut by 0 bases, the J end by 1 base, with 9 bases between. Germline assignment: CDR1 KGHSH and CDR2 LQKENI. The CDR3 contains 15 residues. This chain's CDR3 is CASSPPGHGNTEAFF. In nucleotides, the CDR3 is TGTGCCAGCTCACCACCGGGACACGGGAACACTGAAGCTTTCTTT.

This clonotype was counted many times. V usage is TRBV5-6 and J usage is TRBJ1-1; possibly TRBD1 for D (5 bases). The V gene lost 1 base and the J gene lost 2 bases, with 9 bases spanning the gap. This CDR3 contains 14 residues. Germline CDR1 reads SGHDT; CDR2 reads YYEEEE. This CDR3 is CASSLLGRNTEAFF. The CDR3 bases are TGTGCCAGCAGCTTGTTGGGACGTAACACTGAAGCTTTCTTT.

This chain connects TRBV11-1 to TRBJ1-3; 9 bases fit TRBD1. The junction had 11 bases not matched to a gene; V was cut back by 5 bases and J by 0 bases. There are 18 residues in the CDR3. From germline, CDR1 is SGHAT and CDR2 FQDESV (reference sequence). CDR3 in amino acids: CASSPSGTGSTSGNTIYF. The CDR3 coding sequence is TGTGCCAGCAGCCCTTCCGGGACAGGGTCTACCTCTGGAAACACCATATATTTT. The full variable domain, its missing parts supplied by reference TRBV11-1 and TRBJ1-3, is EAEVAQSPRYKITEKSQAVAFWCDPISGHATLYWYRQILGQGPELLVQFQDESVVDDSQLPKDRFSAERLKGVDSTLKIQPAELGDSAMYLCASSPSGTGSTSGNTIYFGEGSWLTVV.

V gene TRBV12-3 or TRBV12-4 combines with J gene TRBJ1-4; no clear D gene. The CDR3 consists of 17 residues. V was pared by 3 bases and J by 5 bases, with 19 bases between. CDR3 sequence (DNA): TGTGCCAGCAGTTTGTGGCCTGCGGCCGCGGCGAATGAAAAACTGTTTTTT. Translating it yields CASSLWPAAAANEKLFF.